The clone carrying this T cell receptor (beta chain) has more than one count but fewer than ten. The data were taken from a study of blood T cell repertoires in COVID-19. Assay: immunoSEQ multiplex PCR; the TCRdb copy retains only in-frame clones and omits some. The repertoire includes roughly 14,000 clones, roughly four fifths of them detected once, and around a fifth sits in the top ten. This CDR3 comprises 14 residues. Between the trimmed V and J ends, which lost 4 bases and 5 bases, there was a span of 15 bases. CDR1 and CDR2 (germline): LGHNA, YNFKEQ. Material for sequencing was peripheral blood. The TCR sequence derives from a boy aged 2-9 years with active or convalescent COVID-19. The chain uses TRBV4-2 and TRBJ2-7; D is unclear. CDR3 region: CASSLPGSSDEQYF. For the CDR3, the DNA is TGTGCCAGCAGCCTCCCTGGTAGCTCAGACGAGCAGTACTTC.